This is a list of T cell receptor beta chains from one sample in a study of human T cells and chemical hapten exposure. TCRdb redid the calling of the RACE reads with MiXCR, one entry per CDR3 protein. The data hold about 350,000 distinct CDR3 sequences, with about 6% observed a single time. The sample in question was whole blood, obtained in connection with sensitization to the hapten diphenylcyclopropenone (DPC). These TCRs come from a woman aged 18-29 years with alopecia areata. Some clones in this sample may be carry-over from other donors' samples. Both conserved end residues are part of each CDR3. Fields, in order: J gene, D gene, clone size, V gene, CDR3 DNA, CDR3 protein. The D gene is left open where the match is weak. Where a row states a size, it is once, few, many or the class of an expanded clone; other rows omit it.

j_call: TRBJ2-1; d_call: -; clone_size: -; v_call: TRBV24-1; cdr3_nt: TGTGCCACCAGTGAAGGGGTGGAAGATGAGCAGTTCTTC; cdr3_aa: CATSEGVEDEQFF
j_call: TRBJ1-4; d_call: TRBD1; clone_size: many; v_call: TRBV29-1; cdr3_nt: TGCAGCGTTCGCGATGGCAGGGGGAGCGAAAAACTGTTTTTT; cdr3_aa: CSVRDGRGSEKLFF
j_call: TRBJ2-5; d_call: -; clone_size: -; v_call: TRBV7-9; cdr3_nt: TGTGCCAGCAGCTTAAAGCGGCCCACCGGGCGGGAGACCCAGTACTTC; cdr3_aa: CASSLKRPTGRETQYF
j_call: TRBJ2-1; d_call: -; clone_size: few; v_call: TRBV11-2; cdr3_nt: TGTGCCAGCAGCTTAGTATCGGGCCTCGCCTACAATGAGCAGTTCTTC; cdr3_aa: CASSLVSGLAYNEQFF
j_call: TRBJ2-3; d_call: TRBD1; clone_size: many; v_call: TRBV5-5; cdr3_nt: TGTGCCAGCAGCTTGAGAATCTTGGGGACAGGGAGCACAGATACGCAGTATTTT; cdr3_aa: CASSLRILGTGSTDTQYF
j_call: TRBJ1-1; d_call: -; clone_size: many; v_call: TRBV20-1; cdr3_nt: TGCAGTGCTACGACCGATGGTCAGGGGAACACTGAAGCTTTCTTT; cdr3_aa: CSATTDGQGNTEAFF
j_call: TRBJ2-1; d_call: TRBD2; clone_size: many; v_call: TRBV11-2; cdr3_nt: TGTGCCAGCAGCTTGGGACTAGCGTCCGGTGAGCAGTTCTTC; cdr3_aa: CASSLGLASGEQFF
j_call: TRBJ2-3; d_call: -; clone_size: few; v_call: TRBV10-3; cdr3_nt: TGTGCCATCAATAGGGGTGATACGCAGTATTTT; cdr3_aa: CAINRGDTQYF
j_call: TRBJ2-5; d_call: -; clone_size: -; v_call: TRBV2; cdr3_nt: TGTGCCAGCAGTAGGGAAACAGAAGAGACCCAGTACTTC; cdr3_aa: CASSRETEETQYF
j_call: TRBJ2-6; d_call: -; clone_size: many; v_call: TRBV5-4; cdr3_nt: TGTGCCAGCAGCTTGGGGCCCTCTGGGGCCAACGTCCTGACTTTC; cdr3_aa: CASSLGPSGANVLTF
j_call: TRBJ2-3; d_call: TRBD2; clone_size: -; v_call: TRBV20-1; cdr3_nt: TGCAGTGCTAGAAGCATGGGACTAGGGAGCACAGATACGCAGTATTTT; cdr3_aa: CSARSMGLGSTDTQYF
j_call: TRBJ2-3; d_call: TRBD1; clone_size: -; v_call: TRBV3-1; cdr3_nt: TGTGCCAGCAGCCCCAATTACGGACAGGGTGTCGGTACGCAGTATTTT; cdr3_aa: CASSPNYGQGVGTQYF
j_call: TRBJ2-1; d_call: -; clone_size: -; v_call: TRBV7-9; cdr3_nt: TGTGCCAGCAGCCGAAAGCCCATTAGGGAGCGACTCTACAATGAGCAGTTCTTC; cdr3_aa: CASSRKPIRERLYNEQFF
j_call: TRBJ2-7; d_call: -; clone_size: -; v_call: TRBV29-1; cdr3_nt: TGCAGCGTTCGACAGGAACTTACCTACGAGCAGTACTTC; cdr3_aa: CSVRQELTYEQYF
j_call: TRBJ2-5; d_call: TRBD2; clone_size: few; v_call: TRBV12-3/TRBV12-4; cdr3_nt: TGTGCCAGCAGTGCGGGCGGGGGGGCGGACGAGACCCAGTACTTC; cdr3_aa: CASSAGGGADETQYF
j_call: TRBJ1-6; d_call: TRBD1; clone_size: few; v_call: TRBV20-1; cdr3_nt: TGCAGTGTTAGACAGGGAGGCGATTCACCCCTCCACTTT; cdr3_aa: CSVRQGGDSPLHF
j_call: TRBJ2-7; d_call: -; clone_size: many; v_call: TRBV24-1; cdr3_nt: TGTGCCACCTCAGCAGGGCCCTACGAGCAGTACTTC; cdr3_aa: CATSAGPYEQYF
j_call: TRBJ2-3; d_call: TRBD2; clone_size: -; v_call: TRBV3-1; cdr3_nt: TGTGCCAGCAGCCAAGATAGCGGGGAGTTCACAGATACGCAGTATTTT; cdr3_aa: CASSQDSGEFTDTQYF
j_call: TRBJ2-5; d_call: -; clone_size: many; v_call: TRBV3-1; cdr3_nt: TGTGCCAGCAGCCAAGACCAAGAGACCCAGTACTTC; cdr3_aa: CASSQDQETQYF
j_call: TRBJ1-3; d_call: TRBD1; clone_size: many; v_call: TRBV20-1; cdr3_nt: TGCAGTGCTAGGGGATTGACAGGGTCTGGAAACACCATATATTTT; cdr3_aa: CSARGLTGSGNTIYF
j_call: TRBJ2-3; d_call: TRBD1; clone_size: many; v_call: TRBV20-1; cdr3_nt: TGCAGTGCGAGGACAGGGACCGGCACAGATACGCAGTATTTT; cdr3_aa: CSARTGTGTDTQYF
j_call: TRBJ1-4; d_call: -; clone_size: -; v_call: TRBV20-1; cdr3_nt: TGCAGTGCTAGAGAGGCCCGGGGGCCTAATGAAAAACTGTTTTTT; cdr3_aa: CSAREARGPNEKLFF
j_call: TRBJ1-4; d_call: -; clone_size: -; v_call: TRBV21-1; cdr3_nt: TGTGCCAGCAGCAAAGTGGGGCCAGCTGCAACTAATGAAAAACTGTTTTTT; cdr3_aa: CASSKVGPAATNEKLFF
j_call: TRBJ1-1; d_call: -; clone_size: few; v_call: TRBV11-3; cdr3_nt: TGTGCCAGCAGCTCCGGCGGGCTTCCCGAAGCTTTCTTT; cdr3_aa: CASSSGGLPEAFF
j_call: TRBJ1-6; d_call: -; clone_size: -; v_call: TRBV28; cdr3_nt: TGTGCCATCGTTGGGGGCCCGAATTCACCCCTCCACTTT; cdr3_aa: CAIVGGPNSPLHF
j_call: TRBJ2-3; d_call: -; clone_size: -; v_call: TRBV10-3; cdr3_nt: TGTGCCATCAGTGAGTCGGGAGACCCAGATACGCAGTATTTT; cdr3_aa: CAISESGDPDTQYF
j_call: TRBJ2-7; d_call: TRBD1; clone_size: few; v_call: TRBV6-5; cdr3_nt: TGTGCCAGCAGGCAACCGGGACAGTCGTACGAGCAGTACTTC; cdr3_aa: CASRQPGQSYEQYF
j_call: TRBJ2-5; d_call: TRBD1; clone_size: few; v_call: TRBV7-2; cdr3_nt: TGTGCCAGCAGCTCCCGGGACAGAAGACAGACCCAGTACTTC; cdr3_aa: CASSSRDRRQTQYF
j_call: TRBJ2-7; d_call: -; clone_size: many; v_call: TRBV25-1; cdr3_nt: TGTGCCAGCAGTGCCGACTCCTCCTTCGCCGAGCAGTACTTC; cdr3_aa: CASSADSSFAEQYF
j_call: TRBJ2-3; d_call: -; clone_size: few; v_call: TRBV24-1; cdr3_nt: TGTGCCACCAGTGAGGTGACCGGGGCCGCAGATACGCAGTATTTT; cdr3_aa: CATSEVTGAADTQYF
j_call: TRBJ2-1; d_call: -; clone_size: many; v_call: TRBV2; cdr3_nt: TGTGCCAGCAGTGTTACTAATGAGCAGTTCTTC; cdr3_aa: CASSVTNEQFF
j_call: TRBJ2-5; d_call: TRBD1; clone_size: few; v_call: TRBV29-1; cdr3_nt: TGCAGCGTTACAGGGGGTAACCAAGAGACCCAGTACTTC; cdr3_aa: CSVTGGNQETQYF
j_call: TRBJ1-2; d_call: -; clone_size: few; v_call: TRBV5-5; cdr3_nt: TGTGCCAGCAGCGGACAAAGTGGACTGCCATACTATGGCTACACCTTC; cdr3_aa: CASSGQSGLPYYGYTF
j_call: TRBJ2-7; d_call: -; clone_size: few; v_call: TRBV6-2/TRBV6-3; cdr3_nt: TGTGCCAGCGAACAGCAGAGCTCCTACGAGCAGTACTTC; cdr3_aa: CASEQQSSYEQYF
j_call: TRBJ2-1; d_call: -; clone_size: -; v_call: TRBV27; cdr3_nt: TGTGCCAGCAGTTTGAGGCCGCCTGGGGGCAATGAGCAGTTCTTC; cdr3_aa: CASSLRPPGGNEQFF
j_call: TRBJ2-3; d_call: TRBD2; clone_size: -; v_call: TRBV4-2; cdr3_nt: TGTGCCAGCAGCCAAGCATGGGCGGGGGTCACAGATACGCAGTATTTT; cdr3_aa: CASSQAWAGVTDTQYF
j_call: TRBJ2-3; d_call: -; clone_size: -; v_call: TRBV12-3/TRBV12-4; cdr3_nt: TGTGCCAGCAGGAGACCCGCGGCTGGTACGCAGTATTTT; cdr3_aa: CASRRPAAGTQYF
j_call: TRBJ1-4; d_call: TRBD1; clone_size: few; v_call: TRBV29-1; cdr3_nt: TGCAGCGTTGAAGATCGGACAGGGGGGGGTGAAAAACTGTTTTTT; cdr3_aa: CSVEDRTGGGEKLFF
j_call: TRBJ1-2; d_call: TRBD1; clone_size: few; v_call: TRBV18; cdr3_nt: TGTGCCAGCTCGCAGGCCGACAGGGGGGATGAGTATGGCTACACCTTC; cdr3_aa: CASSQADRGDEYGYTF
j_call: TRBJ2-3; d_call: TRBD2; clone_size: -; v_call: TRBV27; cdr3_nt: TGTGCCAGCAGTTTACTTAGCGGGGGGAGGTCAGATACGCAGTATTTT; cdr3_aa: CASSLLSGGRSDTQYF
j_call: TRBJ1-3; d_call: -; clone_size: many; v_call: TRBV6-5; cdr3_nt: TGTGCCAGCAGTCTATGGCGCTCTGGAAACACCATATATTTT; cdr3_aa: CASSLWRSGNTIYF
j_call: TRBJ1-1; d_call: -; clone_size: few; v_call: TRBV5-4; cdr3_nt: TGTGCCAGCAGCCCAATGTCGACAGGCATGAACACTGAAGCTTTCTTT; cdr3_aa: CASSPMSTGMNTEAFF
j_call: TRBJ1-6; d_call: -; clone_size: many; v_call: TRBV7-9; cdr3_nt: TGTGCCAGCAGCTTAGAAGAAACGCGTAGTTCACCCCTCCACTTT; cdr3_aa: CASSLEETRSSPLHF
j_call: TRBJ1-2; d_call: -; clone_size: few; v_call: TRBV6-1; cdr3_nt: TGTGCCATTTCCATCGGGGGATATGGCTACACCTTC; cdr3_aa: CAISIGGYGYTF
j_call: TRBJ1-3; d_call: -; clone_size: few; v_call: TRBV5-5; cdr3_nt: TGTGCCAGCAGCGACCGATCCTCTGGAAACACCATATATTTT; cdr3_aa: CASSDRSSGNTIYF